This TCR beta chain was observed in a study of T cells in Graves' hyperthyroidism and ophthalmopathy. The CDR3 extends over 14 amino acids. Trimming stripped 6 bases from V and 0 bases from J, with 7 bases between. Germline CDR1 and CDR2: KGHDR and SFDVKD. TCR beta CDR3 regions were amplified from RNA transcripts. A first-round RT-PCR of the TCR CDR3 used the HTBI primer set. TCRdb recomputed calls from the multiplex PCR reads with MiXCR, one row per CDR3 protein. The data contain 460,000 or so distinct CDR3 sequences, approximately 14% of them singletons. The sequencing input was blood. The TCR originated in a woman in her late teens or twenties with Graves' hyperthyroidism. V usage is TRBV24-1 and J usage is TRBJ1-4; D remains unclear. The CDR3 is CATSSSATNEKLFF. The CDR3 bases are TGTGCCACCAGTTCGTCTGCAACTAATGAAAAACTGTTTTTT.